This T cell receptor beta chain came from a study of T cell repertoires in cytomegalovirus infection (dated by TCRdb to about 2019). About the investigation overall: Donor HLA type was relevant to the analysis, as public TCR beta signatures indicated carriage of CMV infection together with the matching HLA type. Overall study results and their limits: Cumulative frequency of public TCR beta family members discriminated carriers of CMV infection plus the relevant HLA type in this cohort and an independent 352-donor cohort. The ex vivo response was dominated by HLA-C-restricted CMV-specific TCR beta clonotypes, and the single most frequent clonotype in two of eight donors was supplied by these HLA-C-restricted clonotypes.

At least ten counts were recorded for this clonotype. Its antigen has not been determined. The record has no base qualities; no much larger clone is one base away. The germline V gene (reference sequence) supplies CDR1 LNHDA and CDR2 SQIVND. The V end loses 5 bases and the J end loses 3 bases, and a stretch of 13 bases separates them. There are 14 amino acids in the CDR3, from cysteine to phenylalanine inclusive. Of the read, only the CDR3 DNA is kept; its 42 bases are in frame from base 1. TCRdb records Illumina HiSeq 1500 as the sequencer. TCRdb applied fastp at Q25 and MiXCR to the public reads, then kept only in-frame beta chains. Every distinct CDR3 protein forms one entry, paired with its most common genes and DNA. The sample records 400,000 to 550,000 distinct CDR3 sequences, over 9% of which are singletons. The leading ten clones occupy roughly 10% of the sample.

The origin of this receptor is a human donor in good health (CMV status not recorded). Some clones in this sample may be carry-over from other donors' samples. Sequencing was performed on PBMCs. The chain was built from TRBV19 and TRBJ1-1; the D gene is possibly TRBD1, with 5 bases matching. The base sequence is TGTGCCAGTAGTGAGATGGGGGGATACACTGAAGCTTTCTTT. This translates into CASSEMGGYTEAFF.